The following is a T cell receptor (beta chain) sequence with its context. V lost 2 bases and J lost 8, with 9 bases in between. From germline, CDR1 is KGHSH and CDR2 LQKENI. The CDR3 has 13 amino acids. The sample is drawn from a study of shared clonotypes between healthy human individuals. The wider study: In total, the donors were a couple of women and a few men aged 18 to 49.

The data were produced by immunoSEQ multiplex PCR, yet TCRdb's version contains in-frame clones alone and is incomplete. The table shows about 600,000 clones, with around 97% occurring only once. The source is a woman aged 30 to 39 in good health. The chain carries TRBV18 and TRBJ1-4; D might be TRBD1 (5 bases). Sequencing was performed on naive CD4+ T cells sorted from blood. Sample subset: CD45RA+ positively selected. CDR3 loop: CASSPGWGEKLFF. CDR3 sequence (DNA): TGTGCCAGCTCACCAGGGTGGGGGGAAAAACTGTTTTTT. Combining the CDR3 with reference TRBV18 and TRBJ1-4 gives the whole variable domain NAGVMQNPRHLVRRRGQEARLRCSPMKGHSHVYWYRQLPEEGLKFMVYLQKENIIDESGMPKERFSAEFPKEGPSILRIQQVVRGDSAAYFCASSPGWGEKLFFGSGTQLSVL.